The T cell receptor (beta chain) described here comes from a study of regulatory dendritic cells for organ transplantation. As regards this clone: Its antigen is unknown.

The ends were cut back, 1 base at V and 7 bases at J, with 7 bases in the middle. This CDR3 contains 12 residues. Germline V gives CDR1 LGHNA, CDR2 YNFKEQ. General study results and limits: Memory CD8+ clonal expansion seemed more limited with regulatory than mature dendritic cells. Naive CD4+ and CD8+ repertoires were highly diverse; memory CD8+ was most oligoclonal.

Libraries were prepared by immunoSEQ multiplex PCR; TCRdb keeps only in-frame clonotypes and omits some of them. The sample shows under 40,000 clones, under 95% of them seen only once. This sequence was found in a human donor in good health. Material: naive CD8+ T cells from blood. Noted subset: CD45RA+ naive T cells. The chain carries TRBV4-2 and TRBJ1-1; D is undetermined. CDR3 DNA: TGTGCCAGCAGCCAAGCGATTAATGAAGCTTTCTTT. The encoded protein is CASSQAINEAFF.